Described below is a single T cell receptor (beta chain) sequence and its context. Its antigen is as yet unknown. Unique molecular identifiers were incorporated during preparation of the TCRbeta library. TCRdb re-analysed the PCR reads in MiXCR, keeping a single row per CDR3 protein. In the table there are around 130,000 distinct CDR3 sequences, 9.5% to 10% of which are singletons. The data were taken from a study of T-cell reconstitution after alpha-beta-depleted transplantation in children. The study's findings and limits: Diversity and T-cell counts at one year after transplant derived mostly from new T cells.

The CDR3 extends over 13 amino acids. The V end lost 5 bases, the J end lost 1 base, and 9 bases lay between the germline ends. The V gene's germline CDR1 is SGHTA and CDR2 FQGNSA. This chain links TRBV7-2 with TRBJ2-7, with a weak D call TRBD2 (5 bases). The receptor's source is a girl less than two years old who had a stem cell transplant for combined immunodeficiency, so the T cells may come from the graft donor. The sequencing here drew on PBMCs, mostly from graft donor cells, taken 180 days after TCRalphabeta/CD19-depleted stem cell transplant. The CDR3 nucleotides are TGTGCCAGCAGCCGGTGGACTTCCTACGAGCAGTACTTC. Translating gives CASSRWTSYEQYF.